This T cell receptor beta chain comes out of a study of cytomegalovirus exposure and HLA in healthy donors. Broader study findings: Later work showed greater clonal expansion in HLA-associated TCR beta chains than in equally common others. Sequencing likely generated an artifact that appeared as a cluster of highly shared sequence variants. A previous analysis found most TCR beta V segments productive roughly 90% or roughly 30% of the time.

This clone has a handful of counts. The antigen is undetermined. V was shortened by 4 bases and J by 6 bases, with 14 bases between the two germline ends. In germline, CDR1 is SGHRS, CDR2 YFSETQ. This CDR3 comprises 13 residues. The primer mix had 60 Vbeta and 13 Jbeta primers. The table came from immunoSEQ multiplex PCR; TCRdb's copy has only in-frame clones and leaves some out. Of 100,000 to 150,000 clones listed, more than 65% were seen once; the top ten hold 4.2%. Likely unrecorded immune exposures existed in these nominally healthy donors. The chain couples TRBV5-1 to TRBJ2-7; possible D gene TRBD1, 6 bases. The sequence was obtained from a male donor in good health and CMV-seropositive. The sample comprised PBMCs. For the CDR3, the DNA is TGCGCCAGCAGCCAGGGGCGGTCACGCGAGCAGTACTTC. Residues: CASSQGRSREQYF.